The entry below describes one T cell receptor beta chain. Source study methods: Estimates of nucleated cell counts were drawn from the amplification of reference gene primers. The method was immunoSEQ multiplex PCR; TCRdb's version includes in-frame clones alone and lacks a portion of them. The DNA gave D and trimming, while V, J and clone size come from that table. The sample lists 60,000 to 65,000 clones, roughly 84% seen once, with just over 20% in the top ten. The record originates from a study of blood T cell repertoires in COVID-19. Study at large: Material from acute and convalescent COVID-19 was sourced from the United States, Italy and Spain.

The germline CDR1 and CDR2 sequences are SQVTM and ANQGSEA. The CDR3 runs to 13 residues. Trimming took off 5 bases at V and 5 bases at J, with 12 bases between the two ends. This clonotype was obtained from a woman aged 80 or older with active or convalescent COVID-19. The chain uses TRBV29-1 and TRBJ2-2; maybe TRBD1 (5 bases). The sample consisted of peripheral blood. This CDR3 reads CSVQGHYTGELFF. CDR3 DNA sequence: TGCAGCGTTCAAGGACATTATACCGGGGAGCTGTTTTTT.